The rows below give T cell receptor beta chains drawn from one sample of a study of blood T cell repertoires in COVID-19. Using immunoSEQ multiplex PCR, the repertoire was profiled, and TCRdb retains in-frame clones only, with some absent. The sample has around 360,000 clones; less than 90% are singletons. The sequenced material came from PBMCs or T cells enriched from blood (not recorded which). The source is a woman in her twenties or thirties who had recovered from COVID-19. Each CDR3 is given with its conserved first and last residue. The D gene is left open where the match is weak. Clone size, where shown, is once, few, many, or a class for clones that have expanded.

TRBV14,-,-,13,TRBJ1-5,CASSQDEAQPQHF,TGTGCCAGCAGCCAAGATGAGGCTCAGCCCCAGCATTTT
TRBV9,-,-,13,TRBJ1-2,CASSVATGGGYTF,TGTGCCAGCAGCGTAGCTACGGGGGGCGGCTACACCTTC
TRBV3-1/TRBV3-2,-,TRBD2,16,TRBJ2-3,CASTGIAGGLADTQYF,TGTGCCAGCACCGGAATAGCGGGGGGCCTCGCAGATACGCAGTATTTT
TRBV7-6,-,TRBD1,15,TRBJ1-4,CASSWGTGVNEKLFF,TGTGCCAGCAGCTGGGGGACAGGGGTTAATGAAAAACTGTTTTTT
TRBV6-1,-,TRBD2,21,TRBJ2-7,CASSERAGPGLVYESHSEQYF,TGTGCCAGCAGTGAAAGGGCGGGCCCTGGACTAGTCTACGAATCACATTCCGAGCAGTACTTC
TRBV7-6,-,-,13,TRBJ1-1,CASLNRAPTEAFF,TGTGCCAGCCTAAACAGGGCCCCCACTGAAGCTTTCTTT
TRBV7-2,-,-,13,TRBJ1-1,CASSLDRLREAFF,TGTGCCAGCAGCTTAGACCGATTAAGAGAGGCTTTCTTT
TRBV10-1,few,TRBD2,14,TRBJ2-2,CASSATSASGELFF,TGCGCCAGCAGTGCGACTAGCGCCAGCGGGGAGCTGTTTTTT
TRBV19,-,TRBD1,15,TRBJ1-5,CASSRGGQGNQPQHF,TGTGCCAGTAGTAGAGGGGGACAGGGCAATCAGCCCCAGCATTTT
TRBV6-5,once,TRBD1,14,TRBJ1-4,CASNQQDRGRKLFF,TGTGCCAGCAACCAACAGGACAGGGGGCGGAAACTGTTTTTT
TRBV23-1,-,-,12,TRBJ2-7,CATPIQGYEQYF,TGCGCCACCCCAATACAGGGCTACGAGCAGTACTTC
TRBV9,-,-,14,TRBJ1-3,CASSPSLGGNTIYF,TGTGCCAGCAGCCCAAGTCTCGGTGGAAACACCATATATTTT
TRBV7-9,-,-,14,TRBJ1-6,CASSLAAYNSPLHF,TGTGCCAGCAGCTTAGCAGCGTATAATTCACCCCTCCACTTT
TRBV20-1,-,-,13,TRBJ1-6,CSASWGLNSPLHF,TGCAGTGCTAGTTGGGGCCTCAATTCACCCCTCCACTTT
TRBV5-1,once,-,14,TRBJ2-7,CASRRSPQTYEQYF,TGCGCCAGCAGGCGGTCCCCCCAGACCTACGAGCAGTACTTC
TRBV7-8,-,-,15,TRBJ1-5,CASRGTGGRGQPQHF,TGTGCCAGCAGGGGGACTGGCGGGAGAGGGCAGCCCCAGCATTTT
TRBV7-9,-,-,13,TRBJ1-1,CASSLPGNTEAFF,TGTGCCAGCAGCTTACCCGGGAACACTGAAGCTTTCTTT
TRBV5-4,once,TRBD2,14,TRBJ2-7,CASSLGGGASEQYF,TGTGCCAGCAGCTTGGGCGGGGGGGCGTCGGAGCAGTACTTC
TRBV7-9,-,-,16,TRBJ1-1,CASSTLETGLNTEAFF,TGTGCCAGCAGCACCCTAGAGACAGGACTGAACACTGAAGCTTTCTTT
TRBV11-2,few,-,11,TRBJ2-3,CASSPVDTQYF,TGTGCCAGCAGCCCCGTTGATACGCAGTATTTT
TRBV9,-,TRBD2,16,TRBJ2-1,CASSVGPSGGHNEQFF,TGTGCCAGCAGCGTAGGTCCTAGCGGGGGGCACAATGAGCAGTTCTTC
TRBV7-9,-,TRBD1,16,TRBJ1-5,CASSRTDRNLDQPQHF,TGTGCCAGCAGCCGCACGGACAGGAATCTCGATCAGCCCCAGCATTTT
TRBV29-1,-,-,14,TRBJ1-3,CAQISGEVANTIYF,TGCGCACAAATATCCGGGGAAGTTGCGAACACCATATATTTT
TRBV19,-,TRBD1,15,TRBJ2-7,CASSIYRGSSYEQYF,TGTGCCAGTAGTATCTACAGGGGGAGCTCCTACGAGCAGTACTTC
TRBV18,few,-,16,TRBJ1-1,CASSPSGGVINTEAFF,TGTGCCAGCTCACCAAGTGGAGGGGTTATAAACACTGAAGCTTTCTTT
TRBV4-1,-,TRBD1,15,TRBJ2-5,CASSHTQQGKETQYF,TGCGCCAGCAGCCATACTCAACAGGGGAAGGAGACCCAGTACTTC
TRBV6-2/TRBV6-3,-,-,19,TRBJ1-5,CASSYSIERGSGIDQPQHF,TGTGCCAGCAGTTACTCGATTGAACGGGGATCGGGTATCGATCAGCCCCAGCATTTT
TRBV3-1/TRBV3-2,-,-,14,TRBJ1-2,CASSPPGGEYGYTF,TGTGCCAGCAGCCCACCGGGGGGAGAATATGGCTACACCTTC
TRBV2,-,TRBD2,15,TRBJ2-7,CASSDPGTSGYEQYF,TGTGCCAGCAGTGATCCCGGGACTAGCGGTTACGAGCAGTACTTC
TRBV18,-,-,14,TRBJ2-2,CASSPNRETGELFF,TGTGCCAGCTCACCTAACAGGGAGACCGGGGAGCTGTTTTTT
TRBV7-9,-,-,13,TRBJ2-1,CASSNQGWNEQFF,TGTGCCAGCAGCAACCAGGGTTGGAATGAGCAGTTCTTC
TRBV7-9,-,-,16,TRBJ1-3,CASSGHRDGTGNTIYF,TGTGCCAGCAGCGGACACAGGGATGGGACTGGAAACACCATATATTTT
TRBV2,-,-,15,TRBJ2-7,CASREEVQGGYEQYF,TGTGCCAGCAGGGAGGAGGTCCAGGGAGGCTACGAGCAGTACTTC
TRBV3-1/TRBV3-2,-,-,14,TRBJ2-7,CASSQEGRRDEQYF,TGTGCCAGCAGCCAAGAAGGCAGGAGGGACGAGCAGTACTTC
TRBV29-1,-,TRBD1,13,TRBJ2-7,CSVETDRAYEQYF,TGCAGCGTTGAAACGGACAGGGCCTACGAGCAGTACTTC
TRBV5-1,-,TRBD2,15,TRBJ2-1,CASSPSSGSYNEQFF,TGCGCCAGCAGCCCCTCTAGCGGGAGCTACAATGAGCAGTTCTTC
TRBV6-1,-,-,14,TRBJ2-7,CASSEGSQIYEQYF,TGTGCCAGCAGTGAAGGGAGTCAAATCTACGAGCAGTACTTC
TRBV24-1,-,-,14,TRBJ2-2,CATAGPQDTGELFF,TGTGCCACTGCGGGACCCCAGGACACCGGGGAGCTGTTTTTT
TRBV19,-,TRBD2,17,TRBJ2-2,CASSMSGGVRNTGELFF,TGTGCCAGTAGTATGAGCGGGGGGGTGAGGAACACCGGGGAGCTGTTTTTT
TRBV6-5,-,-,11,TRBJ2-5,CASSSRETQYF,TGTGCCAGCAGTTCGAGAGAGACCCAGTACTTC
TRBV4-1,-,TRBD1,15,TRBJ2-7,CASSHARGTGDEQYF,TGCGCCAGCAGCCATGCAAGGGGGACAGGGGACGAGCAGTACTTC